The sequence of this T cell receptor beta chain was determined in a study of a mutant IDH1 vaccine in newly diagnosed glioma. As to time point: week 35, safety follow-up. Vaccine doses each comprised 300 ug of mutant IDH1 20-mer peptide, with topical imiquimod. Astrocytomas found in donors were new, WHO grade 3 or 4, IDH1-mutant and ATRX-lost. Study observations and caveats: Vaccination elicited immune responses in 93.3% of patients.

A word on this clone: Its antigen is as yet unknown.

The table came from immunoSEQ multiplex PCR; TCRdb's copy has only in-frame clones and leaves some out. The table records about 58,000 clones, roughly 76% of them present only once. The germline CDR1 and CDR2 sequences are SGHVS and FNYEAQ. The ends lost 5 bases at V and 8 bases at J; junction bases unmatched: 5. CDR3 length: 13 amino acids. The rearrangement links TRBV7-6 to TRBJ1-1; 10 bases are a match to TRBD1. This sequence was found in a man between 40 and 49 years old with glioma. This specimen consisted of PBMCs, obtained from a glioma patient whose treatment included an IDH1 peptide vaccine. CDR3 in amino acids: CASSTRDRGEAFF. In DNA form, the CDR3 reads TGTGCCAGCAGCACCCGGGACAGGGGAGAAGCTTTCTTT.